The entry below describes one TCR beta chain. The data were taken from a study of pediatric ulcerative colitis. Clones were read by immunoSEQ multiplex PCR, and TCRdb kept only the in-frame ones, dropping some. Seen here are 35,000 to 45,000 clones, 83% observed once, and the top ten hold approximately 25%. The CDR3 sequence is 14 residues long. Trimming stripped 1 base from V and 4 bases from J, with 10 bases between. Germline V lookup: CDR1 LGHNA, CDR2 YSLEER. V usage is TRBV4-3 and J usage is TRBJ1-2, with D hard to call. This clonotype originated in a girl under 18 with moderate ulcerative colitis. Sample: blood. The CDR3 nucleotides read TGCGCCAGCAGCCAAGGATCGACAATCTATGGCTACACCTTC. Translated, it gives CASSQGSTIYGYTF.